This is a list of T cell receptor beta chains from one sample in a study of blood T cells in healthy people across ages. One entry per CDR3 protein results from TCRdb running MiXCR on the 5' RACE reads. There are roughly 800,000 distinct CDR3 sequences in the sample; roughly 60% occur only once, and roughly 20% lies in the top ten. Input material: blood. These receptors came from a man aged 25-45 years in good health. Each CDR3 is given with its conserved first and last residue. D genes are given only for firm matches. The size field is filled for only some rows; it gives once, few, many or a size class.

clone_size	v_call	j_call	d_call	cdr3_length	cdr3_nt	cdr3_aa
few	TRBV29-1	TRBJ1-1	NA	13	TGCAGCGTTGGTACTACGGGAGACACTGAAGCTTTCTTT	CSVGTTGDTEAFF
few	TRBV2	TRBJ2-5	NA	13	TGTGCCAGCAGTGAGGGGCAGTTCCAGACCCAGTACTTC	CASSEGQFQTQYF
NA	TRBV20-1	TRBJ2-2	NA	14	TGCAGTGCTAGAGTGTTAGGGGTCACCGGGGAGCTGTTTTTT	CSARVLGVTGELFF
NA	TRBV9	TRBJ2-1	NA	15	TGTGCCAGCAGCGAGAGGGGGGAGGGCCATCATGAGCAGTTCTTC	CASSERGEGHHEQFF
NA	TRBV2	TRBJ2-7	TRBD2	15	TGTGCCAGCAGTCCCAAAGGTGGGGGGGACTACGAGCAGTACTTC	CASSPKGGGDYEQYF
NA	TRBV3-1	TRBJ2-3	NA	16	TGTGCCAGCAGCCAAGGAGTTGGCGGGGCGACAGATACGCAGTATTTT	CASSQGVGGATDTQYF
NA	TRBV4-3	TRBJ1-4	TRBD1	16	TGCGCCAGCAGCCAAGAAGGGACAGTGACTAATGAAAAACTGTTTTTT	CASSQEGTVTNEKLFF
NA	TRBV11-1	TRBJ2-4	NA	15	TGTGCCAGCAGCTTAGATAGGGGTGGCGAAAACATTCAGTACTTC	CASSLDRGGENIQYF
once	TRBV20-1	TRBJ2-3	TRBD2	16	TGCAGTGCTAGTGGGAGACTAGCTGGGTCCACAGATACGCAGTATTTT	CSASGRLAGSTDTQYF
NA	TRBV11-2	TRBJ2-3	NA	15	TGTGCCAGCAGCTTAATTAGAGCGGCTAAAGATACGCAGTATTTT	CASSLIRAAKDTQYF
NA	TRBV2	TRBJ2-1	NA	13	TGTGCCAGCAGTGGACTAAGGTACAATGAGCAGTTCTTC	CASSGLRYNEQFF
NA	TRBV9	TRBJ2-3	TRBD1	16	TGTGCCAGCAGCGTAGGTACAGGGGGCGTCACAGATACGCAGTATTTT	CASSVGTGGVTDTQYF
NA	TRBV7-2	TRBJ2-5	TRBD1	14	TGTGCCAGCAGCAGACAGGGGGGCGGAGAGACCCAGTACTTC	CASSRQGGGETQYF
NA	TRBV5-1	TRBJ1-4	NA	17	TGCGCCAGCAGCTTGGTTGGGGGCAGCGGTAGTGACGAAAAACTGTTTTTT	CASSLVGGSGSDEKLFF
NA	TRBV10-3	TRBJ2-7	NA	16	TGTGCCATCAGTGAGTCGGGTACGGGGGCCTCCTACGAGCAGTACTTC	CAISESGTGASYEQYF
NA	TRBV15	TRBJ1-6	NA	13	TGTGCCACCAGCGGACACAGGGTCGAGTCCCTCCACTTT	CATSGHRVESLHF
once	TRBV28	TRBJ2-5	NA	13	TGTGCCAGCAGTCCTAGCCCGTCGCCCGGCGGGTACTTC	CASSPSPSPGGYF
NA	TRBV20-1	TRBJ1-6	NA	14	TGCAGCTCCAGGGAGGTTTTCTATAATTCACCCCTCCACTTT	CSSREVFYNSPLHF
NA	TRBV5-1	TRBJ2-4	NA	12	TGCGCCAGCAGCTTTGAGAGGGACGGGCAGTACTTC	CASSFERDGQYF
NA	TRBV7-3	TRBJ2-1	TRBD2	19	TGTGCCAGCAGCTTAACCGCGGGACTAGCGGGAGGGCCAAGGAGCGAGCAGTTCTTC	CASSLTAGLAGGPRSEQFF
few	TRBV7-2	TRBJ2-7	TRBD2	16	TGTGCCAGCAGCCGGACTAGCGGAGACGTCCGGGACGAGCAGTACTTC	CASSRTSGDVRDEQYF
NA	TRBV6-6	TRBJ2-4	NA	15	TGTGCCAGCAGTGAGCACCTCCCGGGGCCAAACATTCAGTACTTC	CASSEHLPGPNIQYF
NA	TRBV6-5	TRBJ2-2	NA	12	TGTGCCAGCAGTTACTTTGGAGGGGAGCTGTTTTTT	CASSYFGGELFF
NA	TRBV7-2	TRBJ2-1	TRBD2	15	TGTGCCAGCATCCCACTAGCGGGCTCCTACAATGAGCAGTTCTTC	CASIPLAGSYNEQFF
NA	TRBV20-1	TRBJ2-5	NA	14	TGCAGTGCTAGAGATCGGGGCCTACAAGAGACCCAGTACTTC	CSARDRGLQETQYF
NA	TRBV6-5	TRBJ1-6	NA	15	TGTGCCAGCAGTTACTCGCCAGAAAATAATTCACCCCTCCACTTT	CASSYSPENNSPLHF
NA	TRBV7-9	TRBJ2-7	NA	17	TGTGCCAGCAGCGCGCCTCAGGGGTCTCCTACCTACAATGAGCAGTACTTC	CASSAPQGSPTYNEQYF
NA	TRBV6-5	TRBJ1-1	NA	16	TGTGCCGGCAGTTACTCTGGACAGAGCATGAACACTGAAGCTTTCTTT	CAGSYSGQSMNTEAFF
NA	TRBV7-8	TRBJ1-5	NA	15	TGTGCCAGCAGCTCCGACAGCTATAGCAATCAGCCCCAGCATTTT	CASSSDSYSNQPQHF
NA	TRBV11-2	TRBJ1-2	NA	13	TGTGCCAGCAGCTTACGGGGGGCGGATGGCTACACCTTC	CASSLRGADGYTF
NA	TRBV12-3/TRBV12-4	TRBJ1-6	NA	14	TGTGCCAGCAGTTGGGGGGACGTTAATTCACCCCTCCACTTT	CASSWGDVNSPLHF
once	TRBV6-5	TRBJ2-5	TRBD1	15	TGTGCCAGCAGAAAGTACCGACAGGGCGGTGAGACCCAGTACTTC	CASRKYRQGGETQYF
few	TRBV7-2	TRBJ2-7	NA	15	TGTGCCAGCAGCAACCCCGGACGGTGGGCCTACGAGCAGTACTTC	CASSNPGRWAYEQYF
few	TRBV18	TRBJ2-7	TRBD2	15	TGTGCCAGCTCACCAGGCAGGGCGGGAGATCGGGAGCAGTACTTC	CASSPGRAGDREQYF
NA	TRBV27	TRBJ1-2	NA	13	TGTGCCAGCAGTTCGCACATAAACTATGGCTACACCTTC	CASSSHINYGYTF
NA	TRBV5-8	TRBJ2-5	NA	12	TGTGCCAGCAGCTTTATCGTAGAGACCCAGTACTTC	CASSFIVETQYF
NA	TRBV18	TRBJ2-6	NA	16	TGTGCCAGCTCACCATTCGAGGGGGCTGGGGCCAACGTCCTGACTTTC	CASSPFEGAGANVLTF
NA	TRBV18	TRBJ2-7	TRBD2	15	TGTGCCAGCTCACCACTAGCGGGGTTCGCCTACGAGCAGTACTTC	CASSPLAGFAYEQYF
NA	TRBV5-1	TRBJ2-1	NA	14	TGCGCCAGCAGTCAGACCGGGGGACCCTACGAGCAGTTCTTC	CASSQTGGPYEQFF
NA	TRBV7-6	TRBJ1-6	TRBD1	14	TGTGCCAGCAGCTTAGGTGACAGGGTCCTACCCCTCCACTTT	CASSLGDRVLPLHF
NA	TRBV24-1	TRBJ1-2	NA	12	TGTGCCACCAGTGATTTGCGGGATGGCTACACCTTC	CATSDLRDGYTF
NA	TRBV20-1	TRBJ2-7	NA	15	TGCAGTGCTAGACCCGATCACGCGGGGTTCTACGAGCAGTACTTC	CSARPDHAGFYEQYF
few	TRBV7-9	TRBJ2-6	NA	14	TGTGCCAGCAGCCCCAGGGCTGGGGCCAACGTCCTGACTTTC	CASSPRAGANVLTF
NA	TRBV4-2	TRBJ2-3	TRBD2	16	TGTGCCAGCAGCCAAGACCCAGCGGGAGTTGCAGATACGCAGTATTTT	CASSQDPAGVADTQYF
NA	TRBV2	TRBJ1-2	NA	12	TGTGCCAGCAGTGTACAGGGAGATGGCTACACCTTC	CASSVQGDGYTF
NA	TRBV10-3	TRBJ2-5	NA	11	TGTGCCACCAGGGTCGCGGAGACCCAGTACTTC	CATRVAETQYF
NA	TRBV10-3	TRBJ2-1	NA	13	TGTGCCATCCGGTCCTCCGGTCCCAATGAGCAGTTCTTC	CAIRSSGPNEQFF
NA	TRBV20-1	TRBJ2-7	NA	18	TGCAGTGCTAGAGATTGGGCGATGGAGACTAGGAGTAGCTACGAGCAGTACTTC	CSARDWAMETRSSYEQYF